The 31 T cell receptor beta chains listed next were all sequenced from one sample in a study of regulatory and conventional T cells in RAG deficiency. Conventional CD4+ T cells were sorted from blood as CD25-low CD127-high cells. Measured with immunoSEQ multiplex PCR; TCRdb has only the in-frame clones, and not every one. Of 25,000 to 30,000 clones listed, nearly 95% are singletons. These sequences were also reported in another study, on regulatory T cells. That investigation notes: Primers: 52 TRBV forward and 13 TRBJ reverse.

The sample taken for sequencing was CD25- CD4+ T cells sorted from blood. The receptors here all came from a human donor in good health.

This rearrangement joins TRBV5-1 to TRBJ2-5; 11 nucleotides agree with TRBD1. V dropped 0 bases and J dropped 5; count of bases not matched to a gene: 3. The CDR3 covers 15 residues. Germline V lookup: CDR1 SGHRS, CDR2 YFSETQ. This CDR3 is CASSLGGTGGETQYF. DNA for the CDR3: TGCGCCAGCAGCTTGGGCGGGACAGGGGGTGAGACCCAGTACTTC.

This rearrangement joins TRBV9 to TRBJ2-5; D uncertain. Germline V gene sequence: CDR1 SGDLS, CDR2 YYNGEE. The CDR3 has 12 residues. V lost 3 bases to trimming and J lost 1 base, with 4 bases between them. CDR3 sequence: CASSASQETQYF. The CDR3 DNA is TGTGCCAGCAGCGCATCCCAAGAGACCCAGTACTTC.

The chain carries TRBV27 and TRBJ1-5; D ambiguous. V shed 6 bases and J shed 8 bases, with 17 bases lying between them. CDR3 length equals 14 residues. Germline V gene lookup returns CDR1 MNHEY and CDR2 SMNVEV (reference sequence). CDR3 sequence reads: CASSRRVPEEPQHF. The CDR3 DNA reads as TGTGCCAGCAGCCGGAGGGTGCCTGAAGAGCCCCAGCATTTT.

The chain couples TRBV15 to TRBJ2-6; D unclear. The CDR3 consists of 16 residues. Looked up from germline, CDR1 is LNHNV and CDR2 is YYDKDF (reference sequence). Trimming stripped 8 bases from V and 4 bases from J, with 18 bases between. The CDR3 reads CATLGFSTLGANVLTF. The CDR3 nucleotides read TGTGCCACCCTCGGGTTTTCCACTCTGGGGGCCAACGTCCTGACTTTC.

This chain joins TRBV11-3 and TRBJ2-7, with D perhaps matching TRBD1 (6 bases). V was cut by 3 bases and J by 1 base, with 10 bases left in between. Per germline, CDR1 SGHNT and CDR2 YENEEA. The CDR3 covers 14 residues. The CDR3 loop is CASSLGTQSYEQYF. The CDR3 nucleotides are TGTGCCAGCAGCTTGGGGACACAGTCCTACGAGCAGTACTTC.

The chain is built from TRBV29-1 and TRBJ2-1; a possible D gene is TRBD2 (6 bases). Germline assignment: CDR1 SQVTM and CDR2 ANQGSEA. The CDR3 is 11 amino acids. Trimming stripped 4 bases from V and 8 bases from J, with 9 bases between. The CDR3 spells CSVAPGDEQFF. CDR3 sequence (DNA): TGCAGCGTTGCCCCGGGGGATGAGCAGTTCTTC.

The chain has TRBV7-9 and TRBJ1-6; D unclear. The CDR3 loop spans 15 amino acids. Per the germline V gene, CDR1 is SEHNR and CDR2 is FQNEAQ (reference sequence). Trimming left V 1 base short and J 7 bases short, with 11 bases between. The CDR3 loop reads CASSLVVLPNSPLHF. Here the CDR3 DNA reads TGTGCCAGCAGCTTAGTAGTCCTGCCAAATTCACCCCTCCACTTT. The entire variable domain, with the rest obtained from reference TRBV7-9 and TRBJ1-6, is as follows: DTGVSQNPRHKITKRGQNVTFRCDPISEHNRLYWYRQTLGQGPEFLTYFQNEAQLEKSRLLSDRFSAERPKGSFSTLEIQRTEQGDSAMYLCASSLVVLPNSPLHFGNGTRLTVT.

V gene TRBV28 combines with J gene TRBJ1-1; no clear D gene. This CDR3 region has 13 residues. The germline V and J ends were trimmed by 6 bases and 1 base, with 9 bases remaining between them. Germline-derived CDR1 and CDR2 are MDHEN and SYDVKM. The CDR3 DNA reads as TGTGCCAGCAGGCGACACGGGAACACTGAAGCTTTCTTT. Amino acids: CASRRHGNTEAFF.

V is TRBV21-1 and J is TRBJ2-7; the D call in the table, TRBD1, was not verified against the DNA. TRBV21-1 is classified as a pseudogene. There are 11 residues in the CDR3. CDR3 nucleotides: TGTGCCGGACAGGGACGCTACGAGCAGTACTTC. This encodes CAGQGRYEQYF.

CDR3 protein: CASSKPAQRSTDTQYF. CDR3 bases: TGTGCCAGTAGTAAGCCGGCGCAGCGCTCCACAGATACGCAGTATTTT. The V and J genes are TRBV19 and TRBJ2-3, with D unclear. The V end lost 4 bases, the J end lost 2 bases, and 16 bases lay between the germline ends. CDR1 LNHDA and CDR2 SQIVND come from the germline V gene (reference sequence). This CDR3 has 16 residues.

V usage is TRBV11-2 and J usage is TRBJ2-3, with D possibly TRBD1 on 5 matching bases. Trimming pared 3 bases from V and 5 bases from J, leaving 18 bases between. Germline loops: CDR1 SGHAT, CDR2 FQNNGV. This CDR3 contains 16 residues. CDR3 bases: TGTGCCAGCAGCTTGCCCCTATTATACAGGAAAGATACGCAGTATTTT. This sequence encodes CASSLPLLYRKDTQYF.

The rearrangement uses TRBV28 and TRBJ2-7, with TRBD1 matching 7 bases. The germline V gene encodes CDR1 MDHEN and CDR2 SYDVKM. The V segment lost 5 bases and the J segment 4 bases; nucleotides outside the gene matches: 11. The CDR3 loop spans 15 amino acids. This CDR3 reads CASSVGTVKPYEQYF. As DNA, the CDR3 is TGTGCCAGCAGTGTCGGGACAGTGAAACCTTACGAGCAGTACTTC.

The chain joins TRBV5-6 to TRBJ2-7; D is perhaps TRBD2 (6 bases). CDR3 size: 14 residues. Trimming cost V 4 bases and J 1 base, with 12 bases left between them. Looked up from germline, CDR1 is SGHDT and CDR2 is YYEEEE. CDR3 DNA: TGTGCCAGCAGCCGCCGGGACTGGTCCTACGAGCAGTACTTC. The encoded protein is CASSRRDWSYEQYF. Variable domain in full (rest from reference TRBV5-6 and TRBJ2-7): DAGVTQSPTHLIKTRGQQVTLRCSPKSGHDTVSWYQQALGQGPQFIFQYYEEEERQRGNFPDRFSGHQFPNYSSELNVNALLLGDSALYLCASSRRDWSYEQYFGPGTRLTVT.

The chain couples TRBV19 to TRBJ2-4, with unresolved D. Trimming left V 1 base short and J 0 bases short, with 10 bases between. This CDR3 is built from 16 residues. The germline V gene has CDR1 LNHDA and CDR2 SQIVND (reference sequence). The CDR3 nucleotides read TGTGCCAGTAGTATAGTCACACGTCTAGCCAAAAACATTCAGTACTTC. It specifies CASSIVTRLAKNIQYF.

This chain joins TRBV7-9 and TRBJ1-1; D is possibly TRBD1 (5 bases). Germline lookup yields CDR1 SEHNR and CDR2 FQNEAQ (reference sequence). The V gene lost 4 bases and the J gene lost 3 bases, with 9 bases spanning the gap. This CDR3 comprises 13 residues. The CDR3 coding sequence is TGTGCCAGCAGCTCCGACAGTTACACTGAAGCTTTCTTT. Translating it yields CASSSDSYTEAFF.

This sequence joins TRBV5-1 and TRBJ2-5; 7 bases align to TRBD2. There are 15 residues in the CDR3. Germline CDR1 reads SGHRS; CDR2 reads YFSETQ. V lost 3 bases to trimming and J lost 2 bases; unmatched junction nucleotides: 7. The CDR3 region is CASSSGMGGQETQYF. The CDR3, as DNA: TGCGCCAGCAGCTCGGGGATGGGGGGGCAAGAGACCCAGTACTTC.

The chain employs TRBV13 and TRBJ2-7; D might be TRBD2 (5 bases). Trimming removed 0 bases from V and 1 base from J, with 10 bases in between. In germline, CDR1 is PRHDT, CDR2 FYEKMQ (reference sequence). The CDR3 sequence is 15 residues long. CDR3 nucleotides: TGTGCCAGCAGCTTAGGCCTGGAGCGGTCCTACGAGCAGTACTTC. It translates to CASSLGLERSYEQYF.

This sequence joins TRBV28 and TRBJ1-4; tentative D call: TRBD1 (6 bases). Trimming removed 2 bases from V and 10 bases from J, with 14 bases in between. This CDR3 is built from 14 residues. Germline V lookup: CDR1 MDHEN, CDR2 SYDVKM. The CDR3 loop is CASSLGPQGRKLFF. In nucleotides, the CDR3 is TGTGCCAGCAGTTTAGGGCCTCAGGGGCGAAAACTGTTTTTT.

V usage is TRBV11-2 and J usage is TRBJ1-6; TRBD1 aligns across 7 bases. Losses at the gene ends were 0 bases for V and 7 bases for J; bases not matched to a gene: 6. This CDR3 region has 16 residues. Germline-derived CDR1 and CDR2 are SGHAT and FQNNGV. CDR3: CASSLDQTGANSPLHF. The CDR3 DNA reads as TGTGCCAGCAGCTTAGACCAAACAGGGGCAAATTCACCCCTCCACTTT.

The chain employs TRBV7-9 and TRBJ1-1; 7 bases fit TRBD1. Trimming removed 2 bases from V and 4 bases from J; junction bases left unmatched: 4. CDR1 and CDR2 from the germline V gene are SEHNR and FQNEAQ (reference sequence). This CDR3 is 14 amino acids long. This CDR3 is CASSLTGVGTEAFF. The CDR3 region has the DNA TGTGCCAGCAGCTTAACAGGGGTTGGCACTGAAGCTTTCTTT.

This clone showed up just once. V gene TRBV18 combines with J gene TRBJ1-1, with D perhaps matching TRBD1 (6 bases). The CDR3 loop spans 15 amino acids. V lost 3 bases and J lost 3, with 14 bases in between. Germline loops: CDR1 KGHSH, CDR2 LQKENI. The chain's CDR3 is CASSPTGGGDTEAFF. DNA for the CDR3: TGTGCCAGCTCACCGACGGGGGGCGGCGACACTGAAGCTTTCTTT.

The chain recombines TRBV10-3 with TRBJ1-2; 9 bases match TRBD1. Germline loops: CDR1 ENHRY, CDR2 SYGVKD. V lost 6 bases, J lost 2 bases, and 7 bases stayed unmatched. CDR3 size: 15 residues. The CDR3 coding sequence is TGTGCCATCAGGGGTCCGGGACAGGGAAACTATGGCTACACCTTC. Amino acid sequence: CAIRGPGQGNYGYTF.

This chain links TRBV7-2 with TRBJ2-5, with 7 bases aligning to TRBD1. V trimming: 5 bases; J trimming: 0 bases; junction bases outside the gene matches: 6. CDR1 and CDR2 (germline): SGHTA, FQGNSA. The CDR3 consists of 15 residues. This CDR3 is CASSPGQPYQETQYF. The CDR3 region has the DNA TGTGCCAGCAGCCCGGGACAGCCTTACCAAGAGACCCAGTACTTC.

The chain uses TRBV30 and TRBJ1-2; TRBD1 agrees at 8 bases. The CDR3 length is 13 residues. The germline V gene encodes CDR1 GTSNPN and CDR2 SVGIG (reference sequence). The V and J ends lost 0 bases and 6 bases, in that order; junction bases with no gene match: 3. Here the CDR3 DNA reads TGTGCCTGGAGTGTGCAGGGGGCTAATGGCTACACCTTC. As protein: CAWSVQGANGYTF.

The chain joins TRBV29-1 to TRBJ2-4, with 9 bases identical to TRBD1. The CDR3 contains 13 residues. With V trimmed by 7 bases and J by 8 bases, 9 bases remained unmatched. From germline, CDR1 is SQVTM and CDR2 ANQGSEA. The chain's CDR3 is CSAVTGGSDIQYF. In DNA, the CDR3 is TGCAGCGCAGTGACAGGGGGGTCGGACATTCAGTACTTC. The full variable domain, in which reference TRBV29-1 and TRBJ2-4 provide the parts outside the CDR3, is SAVISQKPSRDICQRGTSLTIQCQVDSQVTMMFWYRQQPGQSLTLIATANQGSEATYESGFVIDKFPISRPNLTFSTLTVSNMSPEDSSIYLCSAVTGGSDIQYFGAGTRLSVL.

V is TRBV6-1 and J is TRBJ2-1; 9 bases are shared with TRBD1. The junction had 6 bases not matched to a gene; V was cut back by 7 bases and J by 2 bases. Per the germline V gene, CDR1 is MNHNS and CDR2 is SASEGT. This CDR3 has 15 amino acids. The CDR3 protein is CASTAGTGTYNEQFF. The CDR3 DNA follows: TGTGCCAGCACTGCCGGGACAGGGACCTACAATGAGCAGTTCTTC.

The V call is TRBV29-1, the J call TRBJ2-2; TRBD2 matches at 8 bases. V shed 5 bases and J 5 bases; nucleotides not matched to a gene: 7. CDR1 is SQVTM, CDR2 ANQGSEA, per germline. This CDR3 region has 14 residues. In DNA form, the CDR3 reads TGCAGCGTTAGAGTCGGGGGGGGGACCGGGGAGCTGTTTTTT. Translating it yields CSVRVGGGTGELFF.

This chain connects TRBV5-4 to TRBJ2-7, with 9 bases that match TRBD1. CDR3 length: 17 residues. V lost 1 base and J lost 0; bases outside the gene matches: 8. CDR1 SGHNT and CDR2 YYREEE come from the germline V gene (reference sequence). The CDR3, as DNA: TGTGCCAGCAGCTTGCGGACAGGGGTTCGGAGCTCCTACGAGCAGTACTTC. Protein product: CASSLRTGVRSSYEQYF.

Turning to this clone: Its ends do not fully match the called genes, so a read error is possible. The V and J genes are TRBV2 and TRBJ1-3; D unresolved. The germline V gene has CDR1 SNHLY and CDR2 FYNNEI. This CDR3 is 15 amino acids long. CDR3 nucleotides: TGTGCCAGCAGTGCCTTCCGGTCCTCTGGAGACACCATATATTTT. Translated: CASSAFRSSGDTIYF.

The chain recombines TRBV18 with TRBJ2-7; TRBD1 aligns across 8 bases. The CDR3 is made up of 16 amino acids. V was pared by 4 bases and J by 4 bases, with 12 bases of the junction left unmatched. CDR1 is KGHSH, CDR2 LQKENI, per germline. In DNA form, the CDR3 reads TGTGCCAGCTCACGGACAGGGTACGACCCCACTTACGAGCAGTACTTC. It translates to CASSRTGYDPTYEQYF.

The chain has TRBV11-3 and TRBJ2-3; D gene ambiguous. The CDR3 loop spans 14 amino acids. Germline V gene data show CDR1 as SGHNT and CDR2 as YENEEA. V was pared by 0 bases and J by 1 base, with 5 bases between. The CDR3 loop reads CASSLDGRTDTQYF. The DNA of the CDR3 is TGTGCCAGCAGCTTAGATGGGCGCACAGATACGCAGTATTTT.